The 8 T cell receptor beta chains reported below all come from one sample, sequenced in a study of OX40 agonist ivuxolimab in advanced cancers. TCRdb keeps only in-frame clones here, not all; method: immunoSEQ multiplex PCR. The sample yields tens of thousands of clones, roughly 89% seen once. The input for sequencing was CD4+ or CD8+ T cells sorted from blood, taken in a trial of the OX40 agonist ivuxolimab. These receptors all stem from an adult with an advanced solid tumor such as melanoma, head and neck, liver or kidney cancer.

This rearrangement joins TRBV6-4 to TRBJ1-2, with no clear D. The CDR3 runs to 12 residues. Germline loops: CDR1 MRHNA, CDR2 SNTAGT. Trimming cost V 0 bases and J 12 bases, with 11 bases left between them. CDR3 DNA sequence: TGTGCCAGCAGTGACTCGAGAACGGTCCACACCTTC. It is translated as CASSDSRTVHTF.

This chain links TRBV19 with TRBJ1-4; a weak D match, TRBD1 (6 bases). The V gene lost 4 bases and the J gene lost 16 bases, with 16 bases spanning the gap. The germline CDR1 and CDR2 sequences are LNHDA and SQIVND (reference sequence). The CDR3 loop spans 12 amino acids. CDR3: CASSTSGTRKFF. DNA for the CDR3: TGTGCCAGTAGTACATCCGGGACAAGGAAGTTTTTT.

The V and J genes are TRBV2 and TRBJ1-5; tentative D call: TRBD1 (5 bases). Trimming removed 8 bases at V and 4 bases at J, with 15 bases between. This CDR3 has 14 residues. The germline V gene has CDR1 SNHLY and CDR2 FYNNEI. Here the CDR3 DNA reads TGTGCCAGCTCATCGGGGGGTTGGAATCAGCCCCAGCATTTT. Residues: CASSSGGWNQPQHF.

This clone was observed a handful of times. The rearrangement uses TRBV18 and TRBJ2-7; TRBD2 matches at 8 bases. The CDR3 has 16 amino acids. In germline, CDR1 is KGHSH, CDR2 LQKENI. V shed 3 bases, J shed 4 bases, and the junction held 11 bases outside the gene matches. The CDR3, as DNA: TGTGCCAGCTCACCGGAAGCGGGAGTGGGGGCATACGAGCAGTACTTC. Translated: CASSPEAGVGAYEQYF.

CDR3 nucleotide sequence: TGTGCCAGCAGCACATTGACAGGCGCTAACTATGGCTACACCTTC. Translation gives CASSTLTGANYGYTF. This chain connects TRBV9 to TRBJ1-2; D perhaps matches TRBD1 (6 bases). Per the germline V gene, CDR1 is SGDLS and CDR2 is YYNGEE. This CDR3 has 15 amino acids. Trimming pared 4 bases from V and 0 bases from J, leaving 13 bases between.

This chain connects TRBV6-5 to TRBJ1-5; a weak D match, TRBD1 (5 bases). The CDR3 consists of 15 residues. Germline V CDR1 and CDR2: MNHEY, SVGAGI. Trimming stripped 6 bases from V and 7 bases from J, with 19 bases between. The CDR3 DNA follows: TGTGCCAGCAGCCGGGGCCCCCAAGTGGGACAGCCCCAGCATTTT. This codes for CASSRGPQVGQPQHF.

This clone showed up just a few times. The V gene is TRBV7-3, the J gene TRBJ1-1; D is undetermined. V was cut by 3 bases and J by 1 base, with 6 bases left in between. CDR1 is SGHTA and CDR2 is FQGTGA in the germline V gene. CDR3 length: 13 amino acids. CDR3 amino acids: CASSFGRNTEAFF. CDR3 nucleotides: TGTGCCAGCAGCTTCGGCAGGAACACTGAAGCTTTCTTT.

The chain carries TRBV7-9 and TRBJ1-1; D is possibly TRBD1 (6 bases). This CDR3 has 15 residues. Germline V gene sequence: CDR1 SEHNR, CDR2 FQNEAQ (reference sequence). V lost 1 base and J lost 4, with 13 bases in between. CDR3 protein: CASSLVGGRGTEAFF. The CDR3 bases are TGTGCCAGCAGCTTAGTAGGGGGTCGAGGCACTGAAGCTTTCTTT.